This T cell receptor beta chain emerged from a study of cytomegalovirus exposure and HLA in healthy donors. Study-level results: An assumption of roughly uniform sequencing depth across donors underlay the presence/absence analyses. While the bulk of TCR sequences proved rare, some public TCRs turned up in many donors. Researchers reportedly found TCR beta sequences accurately predicted most subjects' HLA-A and HLA-B alleles.

The PCR used 60 Vbeta and 13 Jbeta primers. Assay: immunoSEQ multiplex PCR; the TCRdb copy retains only in-frame clones and omits some. The sample includes some 190,000 clones, around 83% of them seen just once. As to this clone: Its target is unknown.

This CDR3 has 16 residues. V was clipped by 3 bases and J by 2 bases, with 14 bases between them. CDR1 is SGHVS and CDR2 is FQNEAQ in the germline V gene. This TCR derives from a man aged 40-49 years in good health and CMV-seropositive. The V gene is TRBV7-8, the J gene TRBJ2-1; D might be TRBD1 (7 bases). Material: PBMCs. The CDR3 is CASSFQGGGTYNEQFF. The CDR3 nucleotides are TGTGCCAGCAGCTTCCAAGGGGGCGGGACCTACAATGAGCAGTTCTTC.